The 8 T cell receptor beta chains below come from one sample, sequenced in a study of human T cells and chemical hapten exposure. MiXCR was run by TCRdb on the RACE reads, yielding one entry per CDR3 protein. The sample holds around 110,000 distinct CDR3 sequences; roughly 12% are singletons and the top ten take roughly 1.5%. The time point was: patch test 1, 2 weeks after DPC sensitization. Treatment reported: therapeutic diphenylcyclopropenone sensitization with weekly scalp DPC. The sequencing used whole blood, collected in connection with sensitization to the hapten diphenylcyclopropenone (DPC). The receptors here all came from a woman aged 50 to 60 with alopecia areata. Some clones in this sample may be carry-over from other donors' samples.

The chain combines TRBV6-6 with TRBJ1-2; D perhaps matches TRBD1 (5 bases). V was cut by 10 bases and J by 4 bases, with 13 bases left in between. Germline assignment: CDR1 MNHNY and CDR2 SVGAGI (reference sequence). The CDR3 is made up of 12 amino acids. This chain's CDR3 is CATHSGSYGYTF. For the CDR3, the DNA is TGTGCCACTCATTCAGGGTCCTATGGCTACACCTTC.

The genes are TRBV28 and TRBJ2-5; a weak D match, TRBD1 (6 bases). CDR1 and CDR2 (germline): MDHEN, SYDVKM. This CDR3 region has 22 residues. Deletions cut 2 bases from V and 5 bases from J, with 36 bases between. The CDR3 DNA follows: TGTGCCAGCAGTTTAATTTTTCCGTGGACGACAGGACAGAAAACCGCTGTTGAGACCCAGTACTTC. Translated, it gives CASSLIFPWTTGQKTAVETQYF.

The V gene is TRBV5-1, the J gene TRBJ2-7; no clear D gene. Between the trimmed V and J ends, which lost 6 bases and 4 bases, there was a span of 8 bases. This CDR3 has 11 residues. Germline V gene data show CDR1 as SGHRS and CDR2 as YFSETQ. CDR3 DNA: TGCGCCAGCAAAAGGGAATACGAGCAGTACTTC. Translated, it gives CASKREYEQYF.

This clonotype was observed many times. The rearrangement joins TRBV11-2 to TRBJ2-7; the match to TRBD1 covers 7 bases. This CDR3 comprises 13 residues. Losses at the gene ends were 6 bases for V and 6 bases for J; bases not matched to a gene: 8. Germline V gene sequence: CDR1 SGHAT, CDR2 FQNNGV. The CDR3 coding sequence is TGTGCCAGCAGGGGGCAGGGGGTAGGCGAGCAGTACTTC. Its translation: CASRGQGVGEQYF.

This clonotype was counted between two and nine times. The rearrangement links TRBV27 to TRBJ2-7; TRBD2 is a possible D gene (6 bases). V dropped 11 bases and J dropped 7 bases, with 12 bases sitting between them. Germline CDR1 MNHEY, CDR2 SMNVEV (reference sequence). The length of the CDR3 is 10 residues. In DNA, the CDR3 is TGTGCCGTCGGACTACGAGAGCAGTACTTC. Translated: CAVGLREQYF.

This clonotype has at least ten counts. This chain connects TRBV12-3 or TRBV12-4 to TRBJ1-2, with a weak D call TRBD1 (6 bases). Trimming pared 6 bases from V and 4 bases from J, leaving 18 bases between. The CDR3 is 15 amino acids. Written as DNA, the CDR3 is TGTGCCAGCAGCTCGCTCTCCAGGGGAAGCTATGGCTACACCTTC. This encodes CASSSLSRGSYGYTF.

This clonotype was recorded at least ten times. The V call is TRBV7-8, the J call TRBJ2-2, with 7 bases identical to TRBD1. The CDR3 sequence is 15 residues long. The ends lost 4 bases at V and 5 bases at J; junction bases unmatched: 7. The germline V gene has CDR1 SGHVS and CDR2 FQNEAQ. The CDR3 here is CASSSDRARTGELFF. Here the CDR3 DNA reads TGTGCCAGCAGCTCTGACAGGGCGCGGACCGGGGAGCTGTTTTTT.

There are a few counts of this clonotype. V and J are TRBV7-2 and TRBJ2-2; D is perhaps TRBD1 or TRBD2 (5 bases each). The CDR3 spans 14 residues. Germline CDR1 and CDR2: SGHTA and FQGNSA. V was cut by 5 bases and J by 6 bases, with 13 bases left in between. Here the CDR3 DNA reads TGTGCCAGCAGCCCGGGACCGTCCGCCGGGGAGCTGTTTTTT. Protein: CASSPGPSAGELFF.